These T cell receptor beta chains were read from a single sample in a study of shared clonotypes between healthy human individuals. Sequencing used immunoSEQ multiplex PCR; TCRdb keeps in-frame clones, though not all of them. There are about 490,000 clones in the sample; 76% occur only once, and about an eighth lies in the top ten. What was sequenced was PBMCs. These receptors were taken from a woman between 40 and 55 years old in good health. Some clones in this sample may be carry-over from other donors' samples. CDR3s include the opening cysteine and the closing phenylalanine or tryptophan. Each record gives: CDR3 DNA, CDR3 protein, V gene, CDR3 length, D gene, clone size, J gene. D genes are given only for firm matches. Not all rows give a size; the values are once, few, many and, for expanded clones, a class.

TGCGCCAGCAGCTCGGGACTAGCGGGAGGGCCGGAGACCCAGTACTTC,CASSSGLAGGPETQYF,TRBV5-1,16,TRBD2,NA,TRBJ2-5
TGTGCCAGCGGACTAGCGGGAGGGTCCAATGAGCAGTTCTTC,CASGLAGGSNEQFF,TRBV28,14,TRBD2,NA,TRBJ2-1
TGTGCCAGCAGCTTGGGTCAGACCACAGATACGCAGTATTTT,CASSLGQTTDTQYF,TRBV5-4,14,NA,NA,TRBJ2-3
TGTGCCAGCAGTGAAGAGGGGGCCGCCGCAGGCACCATATATTTT,CASSEEGAAAGTIYF,TRBV2,15,TRBD1,NA,TRBJ1-3
TGTGCCAGCAGCTTAAGTAACACCATATATTTT,CASSLSNTIYF,TRBV7-2,11,NA,NA,TRBJ1-3
TGTGCCAGCAGCAAAGTTTGGACCTTACGTAACTCTGGGGCCAACGTCCTGACTTTC,CASSKVWTLRNSGANVLTF,TRBV21-1,19,NA,NA,TRBJ2-6
TGTGCCAGCGTCCCCGGGACAGGGGAGGATACGCAGTATTTT,CASVPGTGEDTQYF,TRBV7-9,14,TRBD1,NA,TRBJ2-3
TGTGCCATCAGTGAACCCAGGGGAGCCGGGGAGCTGTTTTTT,CAISEPRGAGELFF,TRBV10-3,14,NA,many,TRBJ2-2
TGTGCCAGCAGCTTGTGGCAGGCCTACGAGCAGTACTTC,CASSLWQAYEQYF,TRBV5-4,13,NA,NA,TRBJ2-7
TGTGCCAGCAGCTCTCAAGCGGGGCCTTACAATGAGCAGTTCTTC,CASSSQAGPYNEQFF,TRBV5-4,15,TRBD2,NA,TRBJ2-1
TGTGCCAGCAGCCCGGCGTGGGGAAACTACGAGCAGTACTTC,CASSPAWGNYEQYF,TRBV7-8,14,NA,NA,TRBJ2-7
TGTGCCAGCAGCTTTTTTGCAGGGATGAACAATGAGCAGTTCTTC,CASSFFAGMNNEQFF,TRBV5-5,15,NA,few,TRBJ2-1
TGTGCCAGCAGCACCCAGGACGGGAACACCGGGGAGCTGTTTTTT,CASSTQDGNTGELFF,TRBV7-3,15,NA,NA,TRBJ2-2
TGTGCCTGGACCTCGGGGATGTATAGCAATCAGCCCCAGCATTTT,CAWTSGMYSNQPQHF,TRBV30,15,NA,many,TRBJ1-5
TGCGCCAGCAGCTTGGACTACGAGCAGTACTTC,CASSLDYEQYF,TRBV5-1,11,NA,NA,TRBJ2-7
TGTGCCAGTTCCGCCTCGAGGAACACCGGGGAGCTGTTTTTT,CASSASRNTGELFF,TRBV11-1,14,NA,NA,TRBJ2-2
TGTGCCAGCACCCAATCCATGAACACTGAAGCTTTCTTT,CASTQSMNTEAFF,TRBV11-2,13,NA,NA,TRBJ1-1
TGTGCCAGCTCACCACCGCCTAGCGGGACGCTAGAGCAGTACTTC,CASSPPPSGTLEQYF,TRBV18,15,TRBD2,NA,TRBJ2-7
TGTGCCAGCAGAAGGGGGCAGGGCGGGGAGCTGTTTTTT,CASRRGQGGELFF,TRBV2,13,TRBD1,NA,TRBJ2-2
TGTGCCAGTACTCAAGGGCGGACAGGGAACACTGAAGCTTTCTTT,CASTQGRTGNTEAFF,TRBV19,15,TRBD1,NA,TRBJ1-1
TGTGCCAGCAGCCTTGCCGGGACATCTGTTGAAAAACTGTTTTTT,CASSLAGTSVEKLFF,TRBV7-8,15,NA,NA,TRBJ1-4
TGTGCCAGCAGCCAGCGGGAGGGTTCCTACAATGAGCAGTTCTTC,CASSQREGSYNEQFF,TRBV11-1,15,TRBD2,NA,TRBJ2-1
TGTGCCAGCAGACCAGCCGGGACAGGTGCCTACGAGCAGTACTTC,CASRPAGTGAYEQYF,TRBV6-5,15,TRBD1,NA,TRBJ2-7
TGTGCCAGCAAGGCCCGGGGGGGCGGGAAGGAGCAGTACTTC,CASKARGGGKEQYF,TRBV2,14,TRBD2,NA,TRBJ2-7
TGTGCCAGCAATGTAGCGGGAGGGCGCACAGATACGCAGTATTTT,CASNVAGGRTDTQYF,TRBV6-1,15,TRBD2,once,TRBJ2-3
TGTGCCAGCAGCTTAGATCACTCTGGAGGCTACACCTTC,CASSLDHSGGYTF,TRBV11-2,13,NA,NA,TRBJ1-2
TGTGCCAGCAGTTACTCAGGCGGAATTTACGAGCAGTACTTC,CASSYSGGIYEQYF,TRBV6-5,14,NA,few,TRBJ2-7
TGTGCCAGCAGCATTCTCGGCGGGGGGCGCATCGTGGAGTACTTC,CASSILGGGRIVEYF,TRBV21-1,15,NA,NA,TRBJ2-7
TGCGCCAGCAGCGGGGGCTCCTACAATGAGCAGTTCTTC,CASSGGSYNEQFF,TRBV5-1,13,NA,NA,TRBJ2-1
TGTGCCAGCAGTTACAGGGATATCACAGATACGCAGTATTTT,CASSYRDITDTQYF,TRBV6-6,14,NA,NA,TRBJ2-3
TGTGCCAGCACCCTGGACAGGTCTGGGGACATTCAGTACTTC,CASTLDRSGDIQYF,TRBV2,14,TRBD1,NA,TRBJ2-4
TGTGCCAGCAGCTTAGCAAAGTCTGGGACACCAACCTACGAGCAGTACTTC,CASSLAKSGTPTYEQYF,TRBV7-3,17,NA,NA,TRBJ2-7
TGTGCCAGCTCACTACCCATCAATGAGCAGTTCTTC,CASSLPINEQFF,TRBV18,12,NA,NA,TRBJ2-1
TGTGCCTGGAAACGTGGGAGGGCCGACAATGAGCAGTTCTTC,CAWKRGRADNEQFF,TRBV30,14,TRBD2,many,TRBJ2-1
TGCGCCAGCAGCCAAGCCCTGATATACTACGAGCAGTACTTC,CASSQALIYYEQYF,TRBV4-1,14,NA,NA,TRBJ2-7
TGCGCCAGCAGTGGCGGGTTGAACACCGGGGAGCTGTTTTTT,CASSGGLNTGELFF,TRBV4-1,14,NA,few,TRBJ2-2
TGTGCCAGCTCACCACCCGGCATTTCAGAGACCCAGTACTTC,CASSPPGISETQYF,TRBV18,14,NA,NA,TRBJ2-5
TGTGCCAGCAGCCAAAGAATAGGGGGTGCCTACGAGCAGTACTTC,CASSQRIGGAYEQYF,TRBV14,15,NA,NA,TRBJ2-7
TGTGCCAGCAGCTCCCATTGGAATAGCAATCAGCCCCAGCATTTT,CASSSHWNSNQPQHF,TRBV7-8,15,NA,NA,TRBJ1-5
TGCAGCGGACGGGGGTATCGCACAGATACGCAGTATTTT,CSGRGYRTDTQYF,TRBV29-1,13,NA,NA,TRBJ2-3
TGTGCCAGCAGAAGCCCGAGCTCCTACAATGAGCAGTTCTTC,CASRSPSSYNEQFF,TRBV6-1,14,NA,once,TRBJ2-1
TGTGCCAGCAGCTCGGGACAGGGACAAAATCAGCCCCAGCATTTT,CASSSGQGQNQPQHF,TRBV7-9,15,TRBD1,once,TRBJ1-5
TGTGCCAGCAGTTCATCCCTCCCCCGGTCGGGAGGGGTGACAGATACGCAGTATTTT,CASSSSLPRSGGVTDTQYF,TRBV28,19,TRBD2,NA,TRBJ2-3
TGTGCCAGCAGTCCAACCCCGGACCGGGGGGAAAAACTGTTTTTT,CASSPTPDRGEKLFF,TRBV28,15,NA,NA,TRBJ1-4
TGTGCCAGCAAATTGGGCCCAGCCTACGAGCAGTACTTC,CASKLGPAYEQYF,TRBV2,13,NA,few,TRBJ2-7
TGTGCCAGCAGCCCGCCCGGGGGGGGACGGCATTCAAATGAGCAGTTCTTC,CASSPPGGGRHSNEQFF,TRBV7-2,17,TRBD2,NA,TRBJ2-1
TGTGCCAGCTCACCACCACTAGCGGGAGGAACCGGGGAGCTGTTTTTT,CASSPPLAGGTGELFF,TRBV18,16,TRBD2,NA,TRBJ2-2
TGTGCCAGCAGGGGTGGGGGATGGGGTGAAGCTTTCTTT,CASRGGGWGEAFF,TRBV2,13,NA,NA,TRBJ1-1
TGTGCCAGCAGTGAGGGGGCCCTAGTAGTGAGGGAAGCTTTCTTT,CASSEGALVVREAFF,TRBV2,15,NA,NA,TRBJ1-1
TGTGCCAGCTCACCGGGACAGGGAGGTCAGCCCCAGCATTTT,CASSPGQGGQPQHF,TRBV18,14,TRBD1,NA,TRBJ1-5
TGTGCCAGCAGCGTAGCCGGGTCCGTCACCGGGGAGCTGTTTTTT,CASSVAGSVTGELFF,TRBV9,15,NA,NA,TRBJ2-2
TGCGCCAGCGGTCCAGGGAGCTCCTACGAGCAGTACTTC,CASGPGSSYEQYF,TRBV5-1,13,NA,NA,TRBJ2-7
TGTGCCAGCAGTCTTCCGACAGGGCGAGGTACTGAAGCTTTCTTT,CASSLPTGRGTEAFF,TRBV28,15,TRBD1,NA,TRBJ1-1
TGTGCCAGCAGTGGACCGGGACTACACTCCTACGAGCAGTACTTC,CASSGPGLHSYEQYF,TRBV2,15,TRBD2,NA,TRBJ2-7
TGTGCCAGCAGCCAAGTGGACAGGGGGACCCTCTATGGCTACACCTTC,CASSQVDRGTLYGYTF,TRBV4-2,16,TRBD1,NA,TRBJ1-2
TGTGCCAGCAGCTTACTGACAGGGGACACCGGGGAGCTGTTTTTT,CASSLLTGDTGELFF,TRBV7-9,15,TRBD1,few,TRBJ2-2